This T cell receptor (beta chain) came from a study of technical replicates of blood from a handful of donors. Germline-derived CDR1 and CDR2 are SGDLS and YYNGEE. The CDR3 runs to 13 residues. V was clipped by 3 bases and J by 4 bases; unmatched bases: 3. Clones were sequenced by immunoSEQ multiplex PCR, and TCRdb holds only the in-frame ones, with some missing. This table holds approximately 70,000 clones, about 97% found once. The genes are TRBV9 and TRBJ1-2; 7 positions agree with TRBD1. The source of this sequence is a human donor in good health. Sequencing used T cells isolated from PBMCs. Written as DNA, the CDR3 is TGTGCCAGCAGCGGTGACAGGGTCTATGGCTACACCTTC. Translating gives CASSGDRVYGYTF.